This T cell receptor (beta chain) appears in the sequencing data of a study of blood T cell repertoires in COVID-19 (TCRdb year 2020). Regarding the complete study: The collaborator samples originated in the United States, Italy and Spain and spanned the acute and convalescent phases of COVID-19. Deeply sampled blood TCRbeta repertoires from subjects exposed to, actively infected with, or recovered from COVID-19 were included in the dataset. The sample metadata nearly always contained a de-identified subject ID, COVID-19 status, age in years and sex. Where available, HLA class I and class II types were obtained from metadata supplied by the sample provider rather than from assay-based typing. The samples were drawn from the first 160 participants of the ongoing ImmuneRACE study and from some 1,300 subjects provided by 6 global collaborators. The material from the prospective study consisted of cDNA or gDNA derived from T cells, B-cell-depleted T cells, or PBMCs. The repertoires were released in a freely available public database meant as a resource for research on the immune response to SARS-CoV-2.

Points on this clone: There is no known antigen for this receptor. No much larger clonotype is one base removed from it; base qualities were not supplied.

Collaborating institutions collected whole blood in K2EDTA tubes following their own protocols. Collaborator samples were shipped for TCRbeta analysis as frozen whole blood, isolated PBMCs, or DNA extracted from either sample type. TCRbeta CDR3 regions were amplified from genomic DNA using the immunoSEQ Assay, a bias-controlled multiplex PCR. The study's processing was this. The number of nucleated cells in each sample was estimated by amplification of reference gene primers within the assay. To quantify the absolute abundance of each unique TCRbeta CDR3 rearrangement, sequence reads were collapsed and filtered. For each sample, productive Simpson clonality was calculated by taking the square root of Simpson's diversity index across productive rearrangements. The clones in this table, taken by TCRdb from immuneACCESS, are in-frame only. Not every clone is retained; where verified, under half of the shortfall comes from an unresolved V gene, and the cause of the rest is unknown. The V and J calls and clone size were taken over from that table, and D and trimming were inferred from the DNA. This sample is represented by 55,000 to 65,000 clones; about nine tenths of them were singletons. The top ten constitute more than 9% of the sample.

The paper's findings and limits, for the study overall: The amount of clinical and demographic metadata varied by source and participant and was provided uncurated.

The source material was peripheral blood. The TCR was taken from an elderly woman with active COVID-19.

Here the CDR3 is given as CASSLGQASSSYEQYF. Read as DNA, the sequence is TGTGCCAGCAGCTTAGGACAGGCGTCAAGCTCCTACGAGCAGTACTTC. Rearrangement joined TRBV13 to TRBJ2-7; TRBD1 might be the D gene, on 5 matching bases. V lost 0 bases and J lost 0 bases; the stretch between them is 12 bases long. The germline V gene (reference sequence) yields PRHDT for CDR1 and FYEKMQ for CDR2. Taken from cysteine to phenylalanine, the CDR3 has 16 residues. Just the 48-base CDR3 DNA is kept, in frame starting at base 1.